This T cell receptor beta chain is from a study of hypomethylating agent response in myelodysplastic syndrome. Broader study findings: More novel clonotypes appeared in responders; more contracted clonotypes appeared in non-responders after treatment.

The analysis used unsorted bulk bone marrow, not T-cell subsets. The V end was cut by 5 bases, the J end by 6 bases, with 17 bases between. The length of the CDR3 is 15 residues. Germline V gene sequence: CDR1 MNHEY, CDR2 SVGAGI. As for this clone: The antigen is unknown.

Assay used: immunoSEQ multiplex PCR; TCRdb lists only in-frame clones, some missing. The sample includes around 2,700 clones, roughly 82% of them seen just once. The starting material was bone marrow, obtained before or after starting hypomethylating agent treatment for myelodysplastic syndrome (not recorded which). The clonotype was recovered from a human donor with myelodysplastic syndrome. The chain couples TRBV6-5 to TRBJ2-1; either TRBD1 or TRBD2 may supply D (5 bases each). The CDR3 loop is CASSRPGPRGNEQFF. DNA of the CDR3: TGTGCCAGCAGTCGACCGGGACCGAGAGGCAATGAGCAGTTCTTC.